This T cell receptor (beta chain) was obtained from a study of persistence of HIV-infected CD4 T cells. The wider study: Anti-CD3/anti-CD28 beads activated more cells than antigen stimulation did.

Germline CDR1 is SGDLS and CDR2 is YYNGEE. The V end lost 3 bases, the J end lost 8 bases, and 12 bases lay between the germline ends. CDR3 length: 14 amino acids. The libraries were made with immunoSEQ version 4 in survey mode. Template was genomic DNA at 8 to 10 ng/uL, with up to about 1 ug used per sample. The method was immunoSEQ multiplex PCR; TCRdb's version includes in-frame clones alone and lacks a portion of them. The sample contains about 51,000 clones, approximately 90% of which appear only once. This nonspecific control used anti-CD3/anti-CD28 bead stimulation of CD4+ T cells. Sorting selected CD4+ T cells upregulating both CD40 ligand and CD69. Suppressive ART was started during chronic HIV-1 infection in these adults. CD8+ T cells were removed from PBMCs prior to stimulation. A remark on this clone: As yet, its antigen is unknown.

The source material was CD4+ T cells sorted from PBMCs after roughly 17-hour stimulation, sampled from a patient who received antiretroviral therapy. This clonotype was sampled from an adult woman with HIV who was CMV-seropositive. The chain couples TRBV9 to TRBJ1-6, with D unresolved. CDR3 protein: CASSAPLGDSPLHF. CDR3 DNA: TGTGCCAGCAGCGCGCCATTAGGTGATTCACCCCTCCACTTT. The full variable domain, rest sourced from reference TRBV9 and TRBJ1-6, is DSGVTQTPKHLITATGQRVTLRCSPRSGDLSVYWYQQSLDQGLQFLIQYYNGEERAKGNILERFSAQQFPDLHSELNLSSLELGDSALYFCASSAPLGDSPLHFGNGTRLTVT.